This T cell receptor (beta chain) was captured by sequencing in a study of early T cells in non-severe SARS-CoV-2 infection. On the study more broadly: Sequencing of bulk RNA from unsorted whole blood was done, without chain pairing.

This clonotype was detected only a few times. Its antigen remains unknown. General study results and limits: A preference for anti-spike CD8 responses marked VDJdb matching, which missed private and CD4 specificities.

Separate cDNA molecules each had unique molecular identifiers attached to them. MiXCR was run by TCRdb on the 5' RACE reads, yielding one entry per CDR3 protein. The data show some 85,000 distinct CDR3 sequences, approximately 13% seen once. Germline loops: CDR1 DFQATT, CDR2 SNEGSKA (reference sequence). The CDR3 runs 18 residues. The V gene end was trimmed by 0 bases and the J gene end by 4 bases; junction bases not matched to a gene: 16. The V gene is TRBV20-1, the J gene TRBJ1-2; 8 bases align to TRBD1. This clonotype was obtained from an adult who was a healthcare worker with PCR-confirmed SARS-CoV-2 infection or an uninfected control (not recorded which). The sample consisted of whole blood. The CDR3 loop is CSARDSGQEGSNGYGYTF. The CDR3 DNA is TGCAGTGCTAGAGATTCGGGACAGGAAGGATCTAACGGCTATGGCTACACCTTC.